This entry lists 12 T cell receptor beta chains sequenced from one sample in a study of blood T cell repertoires in COVID-19. Sequencing used immunoSEQ multiplex PCR; TCRdb keeps in-frame clones, though not all of them. The sample has 650,000 to 800,000 clones, about 87% seen once; the top ten hold about 0.24%. Material: peripheral blood. These TCRs come from a woman between 18 and 29 years old with acute or convalescent COVID-19.

The chain combines TRBV9 with TRBJ1-1, with D tentatively TRBD1 (5 bases). The CDR3 consists of 13 residues. Trimming removed 3 bases from V and 1 base from J, with 7 bases in between. Germline-derived CDR1 and CDR2 are SGDLS and YYNGEE. The CDR3 DNA sequence: TGTGCCAGCAGCGGGACACCGAACACTGAAGCTTTCTTT. Amino acids: CASSGTPNTEAFF.

The count of this clone is one. Other DNA sequences in this sample translate to the same CDR3. The chain joins TRBV6-2 or TRBV6-3 to TRBJ2-7; 8 nucleotides match TRBD1. Trimming cost V 5 bases and J 4 bases; bases outside gene matches: 1. The V gene's germline CDR1 is MNHEY and CDR2 SVGEGT. The CDR3 extends over 12 amino acids. CDR3 residues: CASSRQGYEQYF. CDR3 coding DNA: TGTGCCAGCAGTAGACAGGGGTACGAGCAGTACTTC.

This chain uses TRBV3-1 (or the pseudogene TRBV3-2) with TRBJ1-1; a possible D gene is TRBD1 (6 bases). Trimming cost V 0 bases and J 8 bases, with 13 bases left between them. Per germline, CDR1 LGHDT and CDR2 YNNKEL (reference sequence). The CDR3 spans 14 residues. CDR3 DNA sequence: TGTGCCAGCAGCCAAGATGTCTTTCAGGGGGAAGCTTTCTTT. It is translated as CASSQDVFQGEAFF.

J is TRBJ1-6 and V is TRBV5-1, with D possibly being TRBD1 (6 bases). The V end was cut by 1 base, the J end by 10 bases, with 15 bases between. The CDR3 length is 15 residues. Germline V gene data show CDR1 as SGHRS and CDR2 as YFSETQ. The CDR3 sequence is CASSLTGSGSSPLHF. CDR3 nucleotide sequence: TGCGCCAGCAGCTTGACAGGGAGCGGGAGCTCACCCCTCCACTTT.

V is TRBV6-1 and J is TRBJ1-3; no clear D. The CDR3 covers 15 residues. The germline CDR1 and CDR2 sequences are MNHNS and SASEGT. Deletions cut 0 bases from V and 2 bases from J, with 8 bases between. CDR3 in amino acids: CASSEAPSPGNTIYF. The CDR3 DNA follows: TGTGCCAGCAGTGAAGCCCCCAGTCCTGGAAACACCATATATTTT.

The J gene is TRBJ2-2, the V gene TRBV6-2 or TRBV6-3, with D perhaps TRBD2 (6 bases). CDR1 is MNHEY and CDR2 is SVGEGT in the germline V gene. V shed 2 bases and J shed 7 bases, with 14 bases lying between them. The CDR3 sequence is 15 residues long. The CDR3 region is CASSYAKREIGELFF. The CDR3 nucleotides are TGTGCCAGCAGTTACGCCAAACGGGAGATCGGGGAGCTGTTTTTT.

V is TRBV5-7 and J is TRBJ2-3; TRBD1 is a possible D gene (5 bases). TRBV5-7 falls under the ORF class, with uncertain function. V was cut by 4 bases and J by 2 bases, with 23 bases left in between. The CDR3 has 18 amino acids. CDR3 sequence (DNA): TGTGCCAGCAGCCTGGGTGGTGGGTCTAGGGGTTACACAGATACGCAGTATTTT. Translation gives CASSLGGGSRGYTDTQYF.

Only one count was recorded for this clone. The chain joins TRBV6-2 or TRBV6-3 to TRBJ1-1; D possibly corresponds to TRBD1 (5 bases). CDR1 is MNHEY, CDR2 SVGEGT, per germline. V lost 3 bases, J lost 5 bases, and 13 bases lay in between. This CDR3 contains 14 residues. CDR3 sequence: CASSYPGEGTEAFF. CDR3 in DNA: TGTGCCAGCAGTTATCCGGGAGAGGGGACTGAAGCTTTCTTT.

The chain uses TRBV5-6 and TRBJ1-2; 7 bases match TRBD1. This CDR3 region has 15 residues. Germline assignment: CDR1 SGHDT and CDR2 YYEEEE. J was trimmed by 6 bases and V by 1 base; bases with no gene match: 9. The CDR3 loop reads CASSLKQGRLDGYTF. DNA of the CDR3: TGTGCCAGCAGCTTGAAACAGGGGAGGCTTGATGGCTACACCTTC.

The CDR3 region is CARAGGTSYNSPLHF. The CDR3 nucleotides are TGTGCCAGGGCGGGGGGCACCTCCTATAATTCACCCCTCCACTTT. The chain is built from TRBV6-5 and TRBJ1-6, with a tentative D call TRBD1 (6 bases). Trimming stripped 9 bases from V and 0 bases from J, with 12 bases between. The germline V gene has CDR1 MNHEY and CDR2 SVGAGI. The CDR3 consists of 15 residues.

The chain combines TRBV2 with TRBJ2-3; maybe TRBD2 (6 bases). The germline CDR1 and CDR2 sequences are SNHLY and FYNNEI. Trimming removed 2 bases at V and 2 bases at J, with 11 bases between. This CDR3 contains 15 residues. In DNA form, the CDR3 reads TGTGCCAGCAGTGAATTAGCGGAGGTCACAGATACGCAGTATTTT. Translating gives CASSELAEVTDTQYF.

The rearrangement uses TRBV19 and TRBJ2-7, with D tentatively TRBD1 (6 bases). This CDR3 is built from 17 residues. The V gene lost 9 bases and the J gene lost 1 base, with 25 bases spanning the gap. Germline V gene data show CDR1 as LNHDA and CDR2 as SQIVND (reference sequence). The CDR3 protein is CASSSQGVPEFSYEQYF. CDR3 coding DNA: TGTGCCAGCAGTTCACAGGGTGTCCCTGAGTTTTCCTACGAGCAGTACTTC.